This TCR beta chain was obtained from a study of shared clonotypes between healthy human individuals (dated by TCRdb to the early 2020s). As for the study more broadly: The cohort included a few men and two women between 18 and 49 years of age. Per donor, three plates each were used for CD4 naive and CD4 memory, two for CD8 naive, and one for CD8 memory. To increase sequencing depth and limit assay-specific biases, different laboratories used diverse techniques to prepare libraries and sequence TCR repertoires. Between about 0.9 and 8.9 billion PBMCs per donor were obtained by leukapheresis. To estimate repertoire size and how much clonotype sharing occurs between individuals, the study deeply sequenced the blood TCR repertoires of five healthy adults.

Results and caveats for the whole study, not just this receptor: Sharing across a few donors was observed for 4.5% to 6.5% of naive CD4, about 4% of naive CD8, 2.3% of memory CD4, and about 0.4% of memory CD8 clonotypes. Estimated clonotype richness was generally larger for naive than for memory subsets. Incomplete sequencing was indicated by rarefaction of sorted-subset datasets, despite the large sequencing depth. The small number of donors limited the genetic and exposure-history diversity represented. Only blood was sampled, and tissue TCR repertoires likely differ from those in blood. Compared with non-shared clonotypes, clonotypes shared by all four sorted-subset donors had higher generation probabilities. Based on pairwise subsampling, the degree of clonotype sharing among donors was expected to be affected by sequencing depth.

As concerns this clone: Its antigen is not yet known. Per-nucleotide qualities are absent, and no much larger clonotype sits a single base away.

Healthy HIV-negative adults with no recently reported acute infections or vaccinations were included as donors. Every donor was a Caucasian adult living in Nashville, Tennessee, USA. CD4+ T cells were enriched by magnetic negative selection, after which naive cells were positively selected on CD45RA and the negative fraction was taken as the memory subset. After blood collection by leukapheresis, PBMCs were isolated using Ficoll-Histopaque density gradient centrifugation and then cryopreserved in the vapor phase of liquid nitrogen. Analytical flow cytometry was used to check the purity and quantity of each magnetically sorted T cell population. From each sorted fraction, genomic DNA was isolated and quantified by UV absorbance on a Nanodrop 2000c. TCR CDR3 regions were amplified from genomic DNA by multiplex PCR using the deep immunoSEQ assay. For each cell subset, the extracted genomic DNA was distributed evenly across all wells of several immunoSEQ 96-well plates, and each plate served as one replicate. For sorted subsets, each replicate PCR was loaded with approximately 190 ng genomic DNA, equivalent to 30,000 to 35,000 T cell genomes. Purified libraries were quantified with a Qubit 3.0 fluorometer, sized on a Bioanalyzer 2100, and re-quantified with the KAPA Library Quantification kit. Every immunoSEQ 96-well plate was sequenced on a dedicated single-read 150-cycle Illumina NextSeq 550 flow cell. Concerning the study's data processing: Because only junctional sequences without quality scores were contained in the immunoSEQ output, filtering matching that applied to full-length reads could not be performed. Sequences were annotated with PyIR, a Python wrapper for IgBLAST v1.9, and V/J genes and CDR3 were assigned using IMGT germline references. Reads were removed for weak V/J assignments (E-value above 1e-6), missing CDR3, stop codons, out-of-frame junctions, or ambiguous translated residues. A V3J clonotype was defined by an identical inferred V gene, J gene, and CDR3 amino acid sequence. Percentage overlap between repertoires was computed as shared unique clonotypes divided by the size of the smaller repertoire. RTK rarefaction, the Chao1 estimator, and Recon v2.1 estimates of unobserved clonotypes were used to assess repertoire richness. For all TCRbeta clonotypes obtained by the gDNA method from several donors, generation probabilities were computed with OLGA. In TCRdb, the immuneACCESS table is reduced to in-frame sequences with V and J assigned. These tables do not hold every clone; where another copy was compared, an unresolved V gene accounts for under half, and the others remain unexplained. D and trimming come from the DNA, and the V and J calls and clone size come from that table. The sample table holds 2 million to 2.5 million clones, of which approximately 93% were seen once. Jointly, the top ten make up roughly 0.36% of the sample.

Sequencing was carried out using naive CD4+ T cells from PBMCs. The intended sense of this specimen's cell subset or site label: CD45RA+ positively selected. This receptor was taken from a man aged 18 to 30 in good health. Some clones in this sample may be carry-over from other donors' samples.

The encoded CDR3 is CASNRRGTFYNEQFF. The DNA sequence is as follows: TGTGCCAGCAACCGACGTGGGACATTCTACAATGAGCAGTTCTTC. Recombination joined TRBV5-8 with TRBJ2-1; TRBD1 is a possible D gene, resting on 6 matching bases. The cysteine opens and the phenylalanine closes a CDR3 of 15 amino acids. Of the read, only the CDR3 DNA is kept; its 45 bases are in frame from base 1. Based on the germline V gene, the CDR1 and CDR2 sequences are SGHTS and YDEGEE. Trimming takes 6 bases from V and 3 bases from J, and the germline ends sit 16 bases apart.